These T cell receptor beta chains were read from a single sample in a study of T cells in Graves' hyperthyroidism and ophthalmopathy. TCRdb reprocessed the multiplex PCR reads via MiXCR and lists one record per CDR3 protein. The data contain hundreds of thousands of distinct CDR3 sequences, over 35% of them singletons. The sequencing input was blood. The receptors stem from a man younger than 35 with Graves' hyperthyroidism. Both conserved end residues are part of each CDR3. The D gene is left open where the match is weak. Clone sizes are given selectively: once, few, many, or a class where the clone is expanded.

v_call	j_call	d_call	clone_size	cdr3_length	cdr3_aa	cdr3_nt
TRBV19	TRBJ1-1	TRBD1	.	13	CASTGQGDTEAFF	TGTGCCTCAACAGGACAGGGAGACACTGAAGCTTTCTTT
TRBV4-3	TRBJ2-7	TRBD2	.	15	CASSQDSGLWGEQYF	TGCGCCAGCAGCCAAGACTCGGGACTATGGGGCGAGCAGTACTTC
TRBV7-9	TRBJ2-4	.	.	14	CASSPGAGRNIQYF	TGTGCCAGCAGCCCAGGGGCAGGGCGGAACATTCAGTACTTC
TRBV6-4	TRBJ2-7	.	few	14	CASSDTRLSYEQYF	TGTGCCAGCAGTGATACCAGACTGTCCTACGAGCAGTACTTC
TRBV7-3	TRBJ2-7	.	.	17	CASSQTETGSSTYEQYF	TGCGCCAGCAGCCAAACCGAAACCGGGTCCTCAACCTACGAGCAGTACTTC
TRBV7-9	TRBJ2-3	.	.	14	CASVLAGTTDTQYF	TGTGCCAGCGTACTAGCAGGGACCACAGATACGCAGTATTTT
TRBV29-1	TRBJ1-2	.	many	13	CSVEDHSNYGYTF	TGCAGCGTTGAAGATCACAGCAACTATGGCTACACCTTC
TRBV14	TRBJ1-1	.	.	14	CASSPFLGAMGAFF	TGTGCCAGCAGCCCTTTCTTGGGGGCGATGGGGGCTTTCTTT
TRBV29-1	TRBJ2-5	.	once	13	CSSTTDGGETQYF	TGCAGCAGTACGACGGATGGCGGCGAGACCCAGTACTTC
TRBV24-1	TRBJ2-5	TRBD2	few	16	CATGLAGETEGETQYF	TGTGCCACCGGACTAGCGGGAGAGACCGAGGGAGAGACCCAGTACTTC
TRBV2	TRBJ1-1	.	.	12	CASMGGGTEAFF	TGTGCCAGCATGGGGGGGGGCACTGAAGCTTTCTTT
TRBV9	TRBJ2-2	.	.	12	CASQSSTGELFF	TGTGCCAGCCAATCTTCCACCGGGGAGCTGTTTTTT
TRBV12-3/TRBV12-4	TRBJ2-7	TRBD2	few	14	CASRAPGLAREQYF	TGTGCCAGCAGGGCACCGGGACTAGCGCGCGAGCAGTACTTC